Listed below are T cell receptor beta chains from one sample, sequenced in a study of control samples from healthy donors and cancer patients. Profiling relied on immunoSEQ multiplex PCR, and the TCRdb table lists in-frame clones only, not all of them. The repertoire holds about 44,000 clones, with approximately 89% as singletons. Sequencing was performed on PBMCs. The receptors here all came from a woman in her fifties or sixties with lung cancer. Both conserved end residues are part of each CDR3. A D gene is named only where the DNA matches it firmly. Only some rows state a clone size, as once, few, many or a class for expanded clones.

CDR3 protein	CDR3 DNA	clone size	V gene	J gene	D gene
CASSKVGLKVVSGNTIYF	TGTGCCAGCAGCAAAGTCGGTCTCAAAGTCGTCTCTGGAAACACCATATATTTT	NA	TRBV21-1	TRBJ1-3	NA
CASTNRHGYTF	TGTGCCAGCACGAACAGGCATGGCTACACCTTC	NA	TRBV28	TRBJ1-2	NA
CASSDRGRRGETQYF	TGCGCCAGCAGCGACAGGGGGCGTAGAGGAGAGACCCAGTACTTC	few	TRBV5-1	TRBJ2-5	TRBD1
CASSISGGSTDTQYF	TGTGCCAGCAGCATTAGCGGAGGAAGCACAGATACGCAGTATTTT	NA	TRBV7-2	TRBJ2-3	NA
CASSLGLGNHEQYF	TGTGCCAGCAGCTTGGGACTAGGGAACCACGAGCAGTACTTC	NA	TRBV7-2	TRBJ2-7	TRBD2
CAISAQSPGSNTEAFF	TGTGCCATCAGTGCCCAAAGCCCGGGAAGCAACACTGAAGCTTTCTTT	NA	TRBV10-3	TRBJ1-1	NA
CASSLSPTPDREQYF	TGTGCCAGCAGCCTGAGCCCGACCCCAGACCGCGAGCAGTACTTC	NA	TRBV5-4	TRBJ2-7	NA
CAISEGRYRFF	TGTGCCATCAGTGAGGGCCGCTATCGGTTCTTC	NA	TRBV10-3	TRBJ2-1	NA
CASSYRGQGLDSPLHF	TGTGCCAGCAGTTACCGTGGACAGGGTCTAGATTCACCCCTCCACTTT	NA	TRBV6-6	TRBJ1-6	TRBD1
CASSSDRGISNQPQHF	TGTGCCAGTAGTTCGGACAGGGGTATTAGCAATCAGCCCCAGCATTTT	NA	TRBV19	TRBJ1-5	TRBD1
CASSPGLAVRETQYF	TGTGCCAGCAGTCCGGGACTAGCGGTGAGAGAGACCCAGTACTTC	NA	TRBV28	TRBJ2-5	TRBD2
CASSQNSGGEPHTYGYTF	TGTGCCAGCAGCCAAAATAGTGGAGGGGAACCGCATACTTATGGCTACACCTTC	NA	TRBV14	TRBJ1-2	NA
CASRPGTGEFGYGYTF	TGTGCCAGCAGACCGGGGACAGGGGAGTTCGGCTATGGCTACACCTTC	once	TRBV14	TRBJ1-2	TRBD1
CASSQEGSGGSYEQYF	TGCGCCAGCAGCCAAGAGGGTTCGGGAGGGTCCTACGAGCAGTACTTC	NA	TRBV4-3	TRBJ2-7	TRBD2
CASSFMNSDEQFF	TGCGCCAGCAGCTTCATGAACTCCGATGAGCAGTTCTTC	once	TRBV4-1	TRBJ2-1	NA
CASSLVGLTSSYNEQFF	TGTGCCAGCAGCTTAGTCGGGCTGACCAGCTCCTACAATGAGCAGTTCTTC	NA	TRBV11-2	TRBJ2-1	NA
CASSLTGAVYEQYF	TGTGCCAGCAGCTTGACAGGGGCAGTGTACGAGCAGTACTTC	few	TRBV5-6	TRBJ2-7	TRBD1
CASTKQGIQETQYF	TGTGCCAGCACTAAACAGGGGATTCAAGAGACCCAGTACTTC	NA	TRBV6-5	TRBJ2-5	TRBD1
CASSNDTRNSGSSYEQYF	TGTGCCAGCAGCAATGACACTCGGAATAGCGGGAGCTCCTACGAGCAGTACTTC	few	TRBV21-1	TRBJ2-7	NA
CASSPNEGFNTEAFF	TGTGCCAGCAGCCCTAACGAAGGGTTTAACACTGAAGCTTTCTTT	NA	TRBV9	TRBJ1-1	NA